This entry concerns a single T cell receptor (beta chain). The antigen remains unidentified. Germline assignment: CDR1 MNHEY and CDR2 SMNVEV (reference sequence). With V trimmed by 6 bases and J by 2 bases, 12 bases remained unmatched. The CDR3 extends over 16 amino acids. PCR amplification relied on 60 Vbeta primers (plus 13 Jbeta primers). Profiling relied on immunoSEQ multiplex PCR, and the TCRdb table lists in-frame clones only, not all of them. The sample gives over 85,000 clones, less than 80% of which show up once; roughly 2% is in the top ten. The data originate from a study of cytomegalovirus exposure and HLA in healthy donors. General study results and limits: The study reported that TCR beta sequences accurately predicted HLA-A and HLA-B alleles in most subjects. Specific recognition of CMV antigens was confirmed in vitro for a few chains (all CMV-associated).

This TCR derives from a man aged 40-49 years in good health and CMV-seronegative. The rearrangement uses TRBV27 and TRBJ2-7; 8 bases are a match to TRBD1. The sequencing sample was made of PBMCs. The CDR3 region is CASSHGQGLRAYEQYF. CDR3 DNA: TGTGCCAGCAGCCACGGACAGGGTCTTAGGGCCTACGAGCAGTACTTC.